The 27 T cell receptor beta chains reported below all come from one sample, sequenced in a study of human T cells and chemical hapten exposure. As for time point: pre-sensitization, week 0. Treatment indicated: therapeutic diphenylcyclopropenone sensitization with weekly scalp DPC. TCRdb used MiXCR to reprocess the RACE reads, holding one entry per CDR3 protein. In the table there are about 270,000 distinct CDR3 sequences, around 7.7% of which are singletons. The sample consisted of whole blood, taken in connection with sensitization to the hapten diphenylcyclopropenone (DPC). These receptors all stem from a man aged 18 to 29 with alopecia areata. Some clones in this sample may be carry-over from other donors' samples.

There are many counts of this clonotype. V and J are TRBV29-1 and TRBJ2-1, with D possibly being TRBD2 (5 bases). In germline, CDR1 is SQVTM, CDR2 ANQGSEA. V was cut by 0 bases and J by 8 bases, with 8 bases left in between. The CDR3 is 12 residues long. CDR3 sequence reads: CSVEDGGDEQFF. In nucleotides, the CDR3 is TGCAGCGTTGAAGATGGAGGAGATGAGCAGTTCTTC.

The chain links TRBV6-1 to TRBJ2-2; 9 bases match TRBD1. Germline V gene sequence: CDR1 MNHNS, CDR2 SASEGT. The CDR3 spans 16 residues. With 6 bases clipped from V and 1 base from J, the junction kept 6 bases outside the gene matches. The CDR3 reads CASRTDRGVNTGELFF. As DNA, the CDR3 is TGTGCCAGCAGGACGGACAGGGGCGTGAACACCGGGGAGCTGTTTTTT.

This clonotype was counted many times. This chain joins TRBV6-6 and TRBJ2-7; 7 nucleotides align to TRBD1. The V gene's germline CDR1 is MNHNY and CDR2 SVGAGI (reference sequence). J was trimmed by 3 bases and V by 0 bases; bases with no gene match: 5. This CDR3 spans 15 amino acids. This CDR3 reads CASSYSSQGNYEQYF. The CDR3 DNA sequence: TGTGCCAGCAGTTACTCGTCACAGGGGAACTACGAGCAGTACTTC.

The gene calls are TRBV5-1 and TRBJ1-2, with unresolved D. Trimming took 0 bases from V and 0 from J, leaving 9 bases between them. Germline lookup yields CDR1 SGHRS and CDR2 YFSETQ. This CDR3 is 15 amino acids long. The CDR3: CASSLVIDTNYGYTF. The CDR3 DNA reads as TGCGCCAGCAGCTTGGTGATAGATACTAACTATGGCTACACCTTC.

In this sample, this clonotype turned up a few times. The chain is built from TRBV7-3 and TRBJ2-1; 12 positions agree with TRBD2. CDR1 is SGHTA, CDR2 FQGTGA, per germline. V gave up 4 bases and J gave up 6 bases; unmatched junction bases: 7. The CDR3 contains 16 residues. CDR3 sequence: CASSSTTSGGGNEQFF. The CDR3, as DNA: TGTGCCAGCAGCTCTACGACTAGCGGGGGTGGCAATGAGCAGTTCTTC.

This rearrangement joins TRBV10-2 to TRBJ2-2; the D gene is possibly TRBD1 (5 bases). The CDR3 length is 15 residues. Deletions cut 10 bases from V and 4 bases from J, with 19 bases between. Germline V gene sequence: CDR1 WSHSY, CDR2 SAAADI. CDR3 residues: CATRDMIRATGELFF. In DNA, the CDR3 is TGCGCCACCAGGGATATGATCAGGGCCACCGGGGAGCTGTTTTTT.

Only a few counts were recorded for this clonotype. The genes are TRBV5-1 and TRBJ2-7; 9 bases line up with TRBD1. Germline CDR1 SGHRS, CDR2 YFSETQ. J gave up 5 bases and V 5 bases, and 14 bases lay outside the gene matches. The CDR3 totals 16 residues. The DNA of the CDR3 is TGCGCCAGCAGTCTCTTTTTACAGGGGGCCGGGAACGAGCAGTACTTC. The encoded protein is CASSLFLQGAGNEQYF.

This clonotype appeared a few times. This chain connects TRBV28 to TRBJ2-1; 9 bases are a match to TRBD1. CDR1 is MDHEN, CDR2 SYDVKM, per germline. The V segment lost 5 bases and the J segment 0 bases; nucleotides outside the gene matches: 5. The CDR3 length is 16 residues. CDR3 protein: CASSQDRGSSYNEQFF. CDR3 in DNA: TGTGCCAGCAGTCAGGACAGGGGAAGCTCCTACAATGAGCAGTTCTTC.

This clonotype turned up a few times. The chain links TRBV12-3 or TRBV12-4 to TRBJ2-2; D gene ambiguous. V gave up 6 bases and J gave up 5 bases, with 16 bases separating them. The CDR3 runs 15 residues. The CDR3 region is CASSPNTVETGELFF. As DNA, the CDR3 is TGTGCCAGCAGCCCAAATACCGTCGAAACCGGGGAGCTGTTTTTT.

This sequence joins TRBV28 and TRBJ1-5, with 8 nucleotides matching TRBD1. Germline CDR1 and CDR2: MDHEN and SYDVKM. The CDR3 extends over 16 amino acids. J gave up 5 bases and V 4 bases, and 10 bases lay outside the gene matches. The DNA of the CDR3 is TGTGCCAGCAGTTACATACCGGGACAGGACGATCAGCCCCAGCATTTT. Protein: CASSYIPGQDDQPQHF.

The chain is built from TRBV10-3 and TRBJ2-6; 7 bases are shared with TRBD1. CDR3 length: 16 residues. The V segment lost 5 bases and the J segment 0 bases; nucleotides outside the gene matches: 4. CDR1 is ENHRY and CDR2 is SYGVKD in the germline V gene. This chain's CDR3 is CAISSTGNSGANVLTF. The CDR3 DNA is TGTGCCATCAGTTCGACAGGGAACTCTGGGGCCAACGTCCTGACTTTC.

This clonotype has only a few counts. J is TRBJ2-2 and V is TRBV5-1; D is tentatively TRBD1 or TRBD2 (5 bases each). Germline V CDR1 and CDR2: SGHRS, YFSETQ. The CDR3 totals 16 residues. Trimming removed 4 bases from V and 7 bases from J, with 20 bases in between. CDR3 in amino acids: CASSPRGPLEGGELFF. Here the CDR3 DNA reads TGCGCCAGCAGCCCAAGGGGACCCCTCGAGGGCGGGGAGCTGTTTTTT.

This clonotype occurred many times. The V gene is TRBV29-1, the J gene TRBJ2-5; D is ambiguous. Trimming stripped 4 bases from V and 7 bases from J, with 7 bases between. The V gene's germline CDR1 is SQVTM and CDR2 ANQGSEA. The CDR3 is 10 amino acids. CDR3 amino acids: CSVVVVTQYF. DNA of the CDR3: TGCAGCGTTGTGGTTGTGACCCAGTACTTC. The full variable domain, with the rest looked up from reference TRBV29-1 and TRBJ2-5, is SAVISQKPSRDICQRGTSLTIQCQVDSQVTMMFWYRQQPGQSLTLIATANQGSEATYESGFVIDKFPISRPNLTFSTLTVSNMSPEDSSIYLCSVVVVTQYFGPGTRLLVL.

The gene calls are TRBV3-1 and TRBJ2-5, with 7 bases that match TRBD1. The CDR3 contains 14 residues. The germline gives CDR1 LGHDT, CDR2 YNNKEL (reference sequence). V lost 1 base to trimming and J lost 3 bases; unmatched junction nucleotides: 2. CDR3 DNA: TGTGCCAGCAGCCAAGCCGGGACAGAAGAGACCCAGTACTTC. It codes for CASSQAGTEETQYF.

This clonotype was recorded a few times. The chain couples TRBV10-2 to TRBJ1-6, with D uncertain. Trimming left V 2 bases short and J 9 bases short, with 11 bases between. The CDR3 is 14 amino acids. The V gene's germline CDR1 is WSHSY and CDR2 SAAADI. The CDR3 loop reads CASSEPGLGSPLHF. The CDR3 DNA sequence: TGCGCCAGCAGTGAGCCCGGTCTGGGTTCACCCCTCCACTTT.

V and J are TRBV4-1 and TRBJ1-1; D is perhaps TRBD1 (6 bases). The V gene lost 1 base and the J gene lost 5 bases, with 14 bases spanning the gap. The CDR3 extends over 15 amino acids. In germline, CDR1 is MGHRA, CDR2 YSYEKL. The chain's CDR3 is CASSQVGTGRTEAFF. CDR3 nucleotides: TGCGCCAGCAGCCAAGTAGGAACAGGGAGGACTGAAGCTTTCTTT.

Remarks on this clonotype: The junction shows a germline mismatch at one end, possibly a read error. The J gene is TRBJ1-1, the V gene TRBV5-1; TRBD1 might be the D (5 bases). This CDR3 region has 15 residues. Per germline, CDR1 SGHRS and CDR2 YFSETQ. This CDR3 reads CAISPRTTTDTEAFF. In DNA form, the CDR3 reads TGCGCCATCAGCCCACGGACAACGACCGACACTGAAGCTTTCTTT.

The chain links TRBV27 to TRBJ2-1; D gene unclear. V was clipped by 7 bases and J by 6 bases, with 16 bases between them. The CDR3 is made up of 14 amino acids. In germline, CDR1 is MNHEY, CDR2 SMNVEV (reference sequence). The CDR3 protein is CASTPRVTGNEQFF. The CDR3 nucleotides are TGTGCCAGCACTCCTCGGGTCACTGGCAATGAGCAGTTCTTC.

This clonotype has only one observation. The junction does not match germline at one end; this may be a read error. This sequence joins TRBV4-3 and TRBJ2-3; TRBD1 might be the D (5 bases). Germline assignment: CDR1 LGHNA and CDR2 YSLEER. The CDR3 has 15 residues. The CDR3 nucleotides read TGCGCCAGCAGCCAGGAGAGTAAGGACACAGGTACGCAGTATTTT. Amino acid sequence: CASSQESKDTGTQYF.

This chain uses TRBV5-8 with TRBJ1-1; 7 bases agree with TRBD1. CDR3 size: 15 residues. CDR1 is SGHTS and CDR2 is YDEGEE in the germline V gene. V trimming: 4 bases; J trimming: 1 base; junction bases outside the gene matches: 7. Written as DNA, the CDR3 is TGTGCCAGCAGCCGAGCCGGGACAGCGAACACTGAAGCTTTCTTT. Translating it yields CASSRAGTANTEAFF.

This clonotype has more than one count but fewer than ten. The V call is TRBV6-6, the J call TRBJ1-4, with D perhaps TRBD1 (5 bases). Per germline, CDR1 MNHNY and CDR2 SVGAGI (reference sequence). Trimming removed 2 bases from V and 7 bases from J, with 11 bases in between. The CDR3 length is 14 residues. CDR3 nucleotides: TGTGCCAGCAGTTACACGGGGAGGGGTGAAAAACTGTTTTTT. It is translated as CASSYTGRGEKLFF.

A few counts support this clonotype. V and J are TRBV6-5 and TRBJ2-5; a possible D gene is TRBD2 (5 bases). Germline V lookup: CDR1 MNHEY, CDR2 SVGAGI. This CDR3 has 13 amino acids. The V end lost 7 bases, the J end lost 2 bases, and 11 bases lay between the germline ends. CDR3 DNA sequence: TGTGCCAGCAAGGTTTCGGGGCAAGAGACCCAGTACTTC. It specifies CASKVSGQETQYF.

The rearrangement joins TRBV9 to TRBJ2-7; 7 bases line up with TRBD1. Germline V lookup: CDR1 SGDLS, CDR2 YYNGEE. The CDR3 spans 14 residues. Losses at the gene ends were 8 bases for V and 3 bases for J; bases not matched to a gene: 11. The CDR3 spells CARDNNTGVYEQYV. CDR3 sequence (DNA): TGTGCCAGGGACAATAATACAGGGGTCTACGAGCAGTACGTC.

This clonotype was seen ten or more times. The chain carries TRBV20-1 and TRBJ2-5; D is unclear. V gave up 6 bases and J gave up 2 bases, with 10 bases separating them. This CDR3 region has 12 residues. Germline V gene sequence: CDR1 DFQATT, CDR2 SNEGSKA (reference sequence). Here the CDR3 reads CSARQRQETQYF. CDR3 nucleotides: TGCAGTGCGAGGCAGAGGCAAGAGACCCAGTACTTC.

This clonotype was observed at least ten times. The J gene is TRBJ1-1, the V gene TRBV6-5; D is perhaps TRBD1 (5 bases). Germline V CDR1 and CDR2: MNHEY, SVGAGI. The CDR3 extends over 15 amino acids. Deletions cut 0 bases from V and 2 bases from J, with 10 bases between. The CDR3 DNA reads as TGTGCCAGCAGTTACTCAGGCAGGGCAAACACTGAAGCTTTCTTT. Its translation: CASSYSGRANTEAFF.

DNA of the CDR3: TGTGCCAGCAGCGTAGCGTCCACGAATAATTCACCCCTCCACTTT. It codes for CASSVASTNNSPLHF. V is TRBV9 and J is TRBJ1-6; D call uncertain. Per germline, CDR1 SGDLS and CDR2 YYNGEE. The CDR3 has 15 residues. V was cut by 0 bases and J by 5 bases, with 9 bases left in between.

This clonotype was observed a handful of times. The chain employs TRBV7-3 and TRBJ2-6; the D gene is possibly TRBD1 (6 bases). V was shortened by 5 bases and J by 12 bases, with 14 bases between the two germline ends. Germline V gene sequence: CDR1 SGHTA, CDR2 FQGTGA. The CDR3 covers 13 residues. The DNA of the CDR3 is TGTGCCAGCAGCCCCATACAGGGCTCCGTCCTGACTTTC. Its protein is CASSPIQGSVLTF.